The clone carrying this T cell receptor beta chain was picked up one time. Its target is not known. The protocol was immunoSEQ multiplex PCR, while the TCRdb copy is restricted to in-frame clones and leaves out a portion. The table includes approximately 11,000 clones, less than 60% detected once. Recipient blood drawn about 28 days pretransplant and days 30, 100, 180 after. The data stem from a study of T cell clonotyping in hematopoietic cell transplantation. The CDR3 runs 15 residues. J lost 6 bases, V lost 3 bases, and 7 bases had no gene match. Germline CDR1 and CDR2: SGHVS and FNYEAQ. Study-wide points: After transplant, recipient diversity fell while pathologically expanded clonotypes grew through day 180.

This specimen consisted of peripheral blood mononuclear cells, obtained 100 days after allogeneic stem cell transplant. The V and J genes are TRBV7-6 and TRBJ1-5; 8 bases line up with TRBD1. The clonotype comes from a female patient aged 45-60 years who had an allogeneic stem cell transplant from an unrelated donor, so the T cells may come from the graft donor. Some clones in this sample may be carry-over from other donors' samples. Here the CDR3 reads CASSFGQGAGQPQHF. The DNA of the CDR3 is TGTGCCAGCAGCTTTGGGCAGGGGGCAGGTCAGCCCCAGCATTTT. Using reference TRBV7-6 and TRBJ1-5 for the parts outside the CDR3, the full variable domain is GAGVSQSPRYKVTKRGQDVALRCDPISGHVSLYWYRQALGQGPEFLTYFNYEAQQDKSGLPNDRFSAERPEGSISTLTIQRTEQRDSAMYRCASSFGQGAGQPQHFGDGTRLSIL.